The 32 T cell receptor beta chains below come from one sample, sequenced in a study of cytomegalovirus exposure and HLA in healthy donors. The repertoire was sequenced with immunoSEQ multiplex PCR; TCRdb's copy has only in-frame clones and lacks some. The table has around 150,000 clones, roughly 96% seen once; the top ten hold roughly 1%. The specimen was PBMCs. Receptors were obtained from a woman between 18 and 29 years old in good health and CMV-seronegative.

The chain employs TRBV4-2 and TRBJ2-4; 14 bases map to TRBD2. Germline assignment: CDR1 LGHNA and CDR2 YNFKEQ. Unmatched junction bases numbered 5, after V lost 3 bases and J lost 1 base. The CDR3 is 18 amino acids. In nucleotides, the CDR3 is TGTGCCAGCAGCCAGGGACTAGCGGGGGCCAGCGCCAAAAACATTCAGTACTTC. It yields the protein CASSQGLAGASAKNIQYF.

The gene calls are TRBV7-2 and TRBJ2-5; D is perhaps TRBD2 (6 bases). The germline CDR1 and CDR2 sequences are SGHTA and FQGNSA. This CDR3 has 13 amino acids. The V end lost 5 bases, the J end lost 9 bases, and 16 bases lay between the germline ends. Written as DNA, the CDR3 is TGTGCCAGCAGCACCAGGGAGGATGTGCCCCAGTACTTC. This translates into CASSTREDVPQYF.

CDR3 protein: CASSQAGQGADTQYF. The CDR3 DNA reads TGCGCCAGCAGCCAAGCGGGACAGGGGGCAGATACGCAGTATTTT. V is TRBV4-3 and J is TRBJ2-3, with TRBD1 matching 11 bases. The CDR3 has 15 residues. The V gene end was trimmed by 1 base and the J gene end by 4 bases; junction bases not matched to a gene: 1. Germline V lookup: CDR1 LGHNA, CDR2 YSLEER.

V gene TRBV19 combines with J gene TRBJ2-3, with D unresolved. Trimming shortened V by 4 bases and J by 6 bases, and 8 bases separated the two germline ends. Per germline, CDR1 LNHDA and CDR2 SQIVND (reference sequence). CDR3 length: 12 amino acids. The CDR3 protein is CASSNFTDTQYF. The CDR3 DNA sequence: TGTGCCAGTAGTAACTTTACGGATACGCAGTATTTT. The full variable domain, rest sourced from reference TRBV19 and TRBJ2-3, is DGGITQSPKYLFRKEGQNVTLSCEQNLNHDAMYWYRQDPGQGLRLIYYSQIVNDFQKGDIAEGYSVSREKKESFPLTVTSAQKNPTAFYLCASSNFTDTQYFGPGTRLTVL.

Written as DNA, the CDR3 is TGTGCCAGCAGAGGATTTGCGGGGGGGCAGAACGGGGAGCTGTTTTTT. Its protein product is CASRGFAGGQNGELFF. The chain employs TRBV6-6 and TRBJ2-2, with 9 bases fitting TRBD2. This CDR3 contains 16 residues. The V gene's germline CDR1 is MNHNY and CDR2 SVGAGI (reference sequence). V lost 6 bases and J lost 7; bases outside the gene matches: 12.

CDR3 DNA: TGTGCCAGCAGCCCTTACCGGGACAGCTACGAGCAGTACTTC. Its protein product is CASSPYRDSYEQYF. The chain joins TRBV11-2 to TRBJ2-7; 7 positions match TRBD1. The germline V gene has CDR1 SGHAT and CDR2 FQNNGV. Unmatched junction bases numbered 7, after V lost 5 bases and J lost 3 bases. The CDR3 length is 14 residues.

This chain links TRBV7-9 with TRBJ1-2, with D possibly TRBD1 on 6 matching bases. CDR1 and CDR2 (germline): SEHNR, FQNEAQ (reference sequence). Trimming pared 4 bases from V and 5 bases from J, leaving 20 bases between. CDR3 length: 16 amino acids. The CDR3 coding sequence is TGTGCCAGCAGCTCCTGGACAGCATCAACACTTTATGGCTACACCTTC. Translation: CASSSWTASTLYGYTF. Supplemented by reference TRBV7-9 and TRBJ1-2, the full variable domain reads DTGVSQNPRHKITKRGQNVTFRCDPISEHNRLYWYRQTLGQGPEFLTYFQNEAQLEKSRLLSDRFSAERPKGSFSTLEIQRTEQGDSAMYLCASSSWTASTLYGYTFGSGTRLTVV.

This clone occurred once. The chain joins TRBV5-4 to TRBJ1-3; D is uncertain. CDR1 and CDR2 (germline): SGHNT, YYREEE (reference sequence). The CDR3 totals 14 residues. Trimming took off 0 bases at V and 4 bases at J, with 8 bases between the two ends. The CDR3 DNA reads TGTGCCAGCAGCTTGGGAGCCCGGGGAAACACCATATATTTT. It codes for CASSLGARGNTIYF.

The rearrangement uses TRBV2 and TRBJ2-5, with TRBD1 identical over 7 bases. Germline CDR1 SNHLY, CDR2 FYNNEI. The CDR3 is made up of 13 amino acids. Trimming at V came to 7 bases and at J to 2 bases, leaving 4 bases not matched to a gene. CDR3 in DNA: TGTGCCAGCAATAGACAGGGACAAGAGACCCAGTACTTC. Translating it yields CASNRQGQETQYF.

The chain links TRBV29-1 to TRBJ2-1; 9 bases align to TRBD1. The junction had 8 bases not matched to a gene; V was cut back by 5 bases and J by 3 bases. Germline CDR1 SQVTM, CDR2 ANQGSEA. This CDR3 is 15 amino acids long. The CDR3 DNA sequence: TGCAGCGTTTTACGTACGGACAGGGGCTACAATGAGCAGTTCTTC. This gives the protein CSVLRTDRGYNEQFF.

Points on this clone: The limits of the CDR3 on the DNA are not certain, so only TCRdb's listed CDR3 is given. This chain joins TRBV7-3 and TRBJ2-2; TRBD2 is taken as the D call from the table, unchecked against the DNA. Both ends counted, the CDR3 spans 15 residues. From germline, CDR1 is SGHTA and CDR2 FQGTGA. CDR3 sequence reads: CASSLTGFGAGELFF.

This clone was detected only once. The gene calls are TRBV5-4 and TRBJ1-1; D is uncertain. Germline CDR1 reads SGHNT; CDR2 reads YYREEE (reference sequence). Trimming shortened V by 3 bases and J by 4 bases, and 13 bases separated the two germline ends. The CDR3 spans 14 residues. The CDR3 coding sequence is TGTGCCAGCAGCTCATGGTCGGGGAGCACTGAAGCTTTCTTT. Residues: CASSSWSGSTEAFF.

The rearrangement joins TRBV6-5 to TRBJ1-2; 9 nucleotides match TRBD1. The CDR3 length is 14 residues. The germline CDR1 and CDR2 sequences are MNHEY and SVGAGI. V lost 6 bases and J lost 2; bases outside the gene matches: 4. The CDR3 sequence: CASRRTGENYGYTF. In DNA, the CDR3 is TGTGCCAGCAGGCGGACAGGGGAGAACTATGGCTACACCTTC.

The chain joins TRBV5-6 to TRBJ1-1; D remains unclear. Germline V gene lookup returns CDR1 SGHDT and CDR2 YYEEEE. Trimming removed 0 bases from V and 8 bases from J, with 14 bases in between. The CDR3 extends over 14 amino acids. The CDR3 bases are TGTGCCAGCAGCTTGGCTGTTACGGGAGAAGAAGCTTTCTTT. This gives the protein CASSLAVTGEEAFF.

The CDR3 spells CASSQDYVKGRGPTPNEQFF. In DNA, the CDR3 is TGCGCCAGCAGCCAAGATTACGTTAAAGGGCGGGGGCCCACCCCCAATGAGCAGTTCTTC. This chain joins TRBV4-3 and TRBJ2-1; possible D gene TRBD2, 7 bases. The V and J ends lost 0 bases and 6 bases respectively, with 27 bases between them. The length of the CDR3 is 20 residues. CDR1 and CDR2 from the germline V gene are LGHNA and YSLEER.

The rearrangement uses TRBV27 and TRBJ1-2, with D unclear. The CDR3 has 16 amino acids. CDR1 and CDR2 from the germline V gene are MNHEY and SMNVEV (reference sequence). Trimming left V 0 bases short and J 5 bases short, with 16 bases between. The CDR3 DNA follows: TGTGCCAGCAGTTTATCGGGTACAGCAGGCAGATATGGCTACACCTTC. It codes for CASSLSGTAGRYGYTF.

V is TRBV6-6 and J is TRBJ1-1, with D tentatively TRBD1 (5 bases). The V end lost 2 bases, the J end lost 3 bases, and 7 bases lay between the germline ends. The CDR3 is 13 amino acids. Per germline, CDR1 MNHNY and CDR2 SVGAGI (reference sequence). The CDR3 bases are TGTGCCAGCAGTTACGGGGGGTACACTGAAGCTTTCTTT. Protein product: CASSYGGYTEAFF.

J is TRBJ2-1 and V is TRBV18; 10 positions agree with TRBD2. Trimming cost V 4 bases and J 6 bases; bases outside gene matches: 6. The CDR3 spans 15 residues. Germline CDR1 and CDR2: KGHSH and LQKENI. The DNA of the CDR3 is TGTGCCAGCTCACTCACTAGCGGGGTAGTCAATGAGCAGTTCTTC. This encodes CASSLTSGVVNEQFF.

This clone appeared once. This rearrangement joins TRBV25-1 to TRBJ1-6, with 8 bases that match TRBD1. Germline V CDR1 and CDR2: MGHDK, SYGVNS. The CDR3 is made up of 15 amino acids. The V gene end was trimmed by 3 bases and the J gene end by 7 bases; junction bases not matched to a gene: 5. This CDR3 reads CASSETGEINSPLHF. As DNA, the CDR3 is TGTGCCAGCAGTGAGACAGGGGAAATCAATTCACCCCTCCACTTT.

The rearrangement uses TRBV5-1 and TRBJ2-7; 9 bases are shared with TRBD1. V gave up 5 bases and J gave up 7 bases; unmatched junction bases: 13. Per germline, CDR1 SGHRS and CDR2 YFSETQ. This CDR3 is built from 15 residues. The DNA of the CDR3 is TGCGCCAGCAGTCTTGCCGGGACAGGGATTCGAGAGCAGTACTTC. It encodes CASSLAGTGIREQYF.

The chain carries TRBV5-4 and TRBJ2-5, with D uncertain. The germline V gene has CDR1 SGHNT and CDR2 YYREEE (reference sequence). The CDR3 spans 16 residues. V lost 3 bases to trimming and J lost 0 bases, with 15 bases between them. CDR3 coding DNA: TGTGCCAGCAGCTCCTTGTATCTAACGGACCAAGAGACCCAGTACTTC. Translation: CASSSLYLTDQETQYF.

The CDR3 region has the DNA TGTGCCAGCAGCTTAGTTCCGGGTAACTATGGCTACACCTTC. It encodes CASSLVPGNYGYTF. The chain employs TRBV7-8 and TRBJ1-2; unclear D gene. Trimming removed 1 base at V and 1 base at J, with 7 bases between. The germline gives CDR1 SGHVS, CDR2 FQNEAQ. This CDR3 has 14 residues.

This clone was seen a single time. V usage is TRBV7-6 and J usage is TRBJ2-2; tentatively, D is TRBD1 (6 bases). V was trimmed by 3 bases and J by 5 bases, leaving 13 bases between them. The germline CDR1 and CDR2 sequences are SGHVS and FNYEAQ. The CDR3 is made up of 15 amino acids. The CDR3 here is CASSFRGGGTGELFF. DNA for the CDR3: TGTGCCAGCAGCTTTCGTGGGGGCGGGACCGGGGAGCTGTTTTTT.

The rearrangement joins TRBV11-2 to TRBJ2-7; 7 bases map to TRBD1. CDR1 is SGHAT, CDR2 FQNNGV, per germline. The CDR3 has 15 amino acids. Trimming at V came to 0 bases and at J to 3 bases, leaving 5 bases not matched to a gene. The CDR3 protein is CASSLEPRGNYEQYF. For the CDR3, the DNA is TGTGCCAGCAGCTTAGAACCCAGGGGGAACTACGAGCAGTACTTC.

The rearrangement uses TRBV6-6 and TRBJ1-2; tentative D call: TRBD1 (6 bases). CDR3 length: 16 residues. V dropped 6 bases and J dropped 2 bases, with 19 bases sitting between them. Germline V gene lookup returns CDR1 MNHNY and CDR2 SVGAGI (reference sequence). The CDR3 loop reads CASRGGQGNENYGYTF. DNA of the CDR3: TGTGCCAGCAGGGGGGGGCAGGGTAATGAGAACTATGGCTACACCTTC.

The chain recombines TRBV7-8 with TRBJ2-7; TRBD2 matches 13 bases. With 5 bases clipped from V and 1 base from J, the junction kept 8 bases outside the gene matches. Germline lookup yields CDR1 SGHVS and CDR2 FQNEAQ. This CDR3 has 17 amino acids. The CDR3 nucleotides read TGTGCCAGCAGCCTCGTCCCGGGACTAGCGGGGTCCTACGAGCAGTACTTC. This translates into CASSLVPGLAGSYEQYF.

The chain is built from TRBV27 and TRBJ1-2; no reliable D call. This CDR3 region has 14 residues. Germline lookup yields CDR1 MNHEY and CDR2 SMNVEV (reference sequence). Trimming removed 4 bases at V and 0 bases at J, with 9 bases between. CDR3 DNA sequence: TGTGCCAGCAGTTCGCATATAGCTAACTATGGCTACACCTTC. This sequence encodes CASSSHIANYGYTF.

This chain connects TRBV10-3 to TRBJ1-3; 8 nucleotides align to TRBD1. Trimming at V came to 6 bases and at J to 4 bases, leaving 8 bases not matched to a gene. Per germline, CDR1 ENHRY and CDR2 SYGVKD. CDR3 length: 15 amino acids. The CDR3 region has the DNA TGTGCCATCAGATCGGACAGGGCACCAGGAAACACCATATATTTT. It codes for CAIRSDRAPGNTIYF.

The chain recombines TRBV5-1 with TRBJ2-7; 7 nucleotides agree with TRBD1. The CDR3 has 14 residues. Germline loops: CDR1 SGHRS, CDR2 YFSETQ. V lost 5 bases to trimming and J lost 1 base; unmatched junction nucleotides: 6. CDR3 protein: CASRTGTASYEQYF. CDR3 in DNA: TGCGCCAGCAGGACCGGGACAGCTTCCTACGAGCAGTACTTC.

The CDR3 reads CSAHRGSEAFF. The CDR3 DNA reads as TGCAGTGCTCACCGGGGGTCTGAAGCTTTCTTT. The rearrangement joins TRBV20-1 to TRBJ1-1, with D perhaps matching TRBD1 (5 bases). Trimming left V 5 bases short and J 6 bases short, with 10 bases between. This CDR3 contains 11 residues. Germline CDR1 and CDR2: DFQATT and SNEGSKA (reference sequence).

This sequence joins TRBV19 and TRBJ2-6, with 9 bases matching TRBD1. Losses at the gene ends were 5 bases for V and 0 bases for J; bases not matched to a gene: 20. Germline V gives CDR1 LNHDA, CDR2 SQIVND (reference sequence). The CDR3 covers 22 residues. The CDR3: CASSLFSGTGLEKSSGANVLTF. CDR3 in DNA: TGTGCCAGTAGTCTGTTTTCGGGGACAGGGCTAGAGAAGAGCTCTGGGGCCAACGTCCTGACTTTC.

This chain connects TRBV2 to TRBJ2-7; no clear D gene. The V and J ends lost 6 bases and 9 bases respectively, with 9 bases between them. CDR1 is SNHLY and CDR2 is FYNNEI in the germline V gene. This CDR3 is 10 amino acids long. Written as DNA, the CDR3 is TGTGCCAGCAGGGCGGTAGGGCAGTACTTC. This sequence encodes CASRAVGQYF.